This T cell receptor (beta chain) was retrieved from a study of blood T cell repertoires in COVID-19. Study members were between about 18 and 95 years old and lived in roughly 24 US regions. Clinical histories supplied by participants themselves formed the basis of cohort assignment. How the authors handled the data: Amplification of reference gene primers was used by the study to estimate nucleated cell counts. The assay was immunoSEQ multiplex PCR, and TCRdb's table has in-frame clones only and misses some. That table gives V, J and clone size, and the DNA gave D and trimming. The table lists 110,000 to 150,000 clones, more than 75% of them singletons. Germline loops: CDR1 SGHVS, CDR2 FQNEAQ. The J segment lost 8 bases and the V segment lost 3 bases, leaving 7 bases of the junction unmatched. CDR3 length: 14 amino acids.

The sample taken for sequencing was PBMCs or T cells enriched from blood (not recorded which). The TCR originated in a man aged 60 to 75 who had recovered from COVID-19. The chain carries TRBV7-8 and TRBJ2-4; TRBD1 matches 7 bases. CDR3: CASSFMGTEDIQYF. The CDR3 nucleotides are TGTGCCAGCAGCTTTATGGGGACAGAGGACATTCAGTACTTC.